The clone carrying this T cell receptor beta chain was seen only once. Its antigen is unidentified. This record belongs to a study of a mutant IDH1 vaccine in newly diagnosed glioma. Study-level background: Of treated patients, around 60% were men and approximately 40% women, averaging roughly 42 years. Before enrollment, patients got radiotherapy alone, temozolomide alone, or mostly the combination.

The V end lost 2 bases, the J end lost 1 base, and 14 bases lay between the germline ends. The V gene's germline CDR1 is GTSNPN and CDR2 SVGIG (reference sequence). The CDR3 is 16 amino acids. Regarding time point: week 11, during vaccination. Each vaccine dose was 300 ug of mutant IDH1 20-mer peptide, with topical imiquimod. Donors had new IDH1-mutant astrocytomas of WHO grade 3 or 4 (ATRX-lost). The table came from immunoSEQ multiplex PCR; TCRdb's copy has only in-frame clones and leaves some out. Of around 26,000 clones listed, just over 70% are singletons. This sequence originates from a man aged 18 to 30 with glioma. Some clones in this sample may be carry-over from other donors' samples. V is TRBV30 and J is TRBJ1-4; maybe TRBD1 (6 bases). Here the sequenced sample was peripheral blood mononuclear cells (PBMCs), taken from a glioma patient whose treatment included an IDH1 peptide vaccine. CDR3 protein: CAWSSHRVGTNEKLFF. CDR3 bases: TGTGCCTGGAGTTCCCACAGGGTAGGAACTAATGAAAAACTGTTTTTT.